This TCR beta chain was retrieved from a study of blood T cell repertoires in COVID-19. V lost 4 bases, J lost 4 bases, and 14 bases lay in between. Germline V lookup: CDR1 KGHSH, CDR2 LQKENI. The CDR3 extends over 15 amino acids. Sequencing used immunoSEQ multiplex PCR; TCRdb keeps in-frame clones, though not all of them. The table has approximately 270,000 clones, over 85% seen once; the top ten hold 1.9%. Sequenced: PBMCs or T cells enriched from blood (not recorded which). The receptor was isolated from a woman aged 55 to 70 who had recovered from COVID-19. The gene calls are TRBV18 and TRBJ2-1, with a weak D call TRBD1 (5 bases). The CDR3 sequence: CASSQGQGSYNEQFF. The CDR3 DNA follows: TGTGCCAGCTCACAAGGCCAGGGATCTTACAATGAGCAGTTCTTC.